This TCR beta chain was sequenced in a study of blood T cell repertoires in COVID-19. Using immunoSEQ multiplex PCR, the repertoire was profiled, and TCRdb retains in-frame clones only, with some absent. Of tens of thousands of clones in the sample, 70% to 80% were seen once. The specimen sequenced was peripheral blood. The receptor was derived from a man in his sixties with active or convalescent COVID-19.

CDR3 nucleotide sequence: TGTGCCAGCAGCACAGGGACAGTCACAAATCAGCCCCAGCATTTT. This sequence encodes CASSTGTVTNQPQHF. This rearrangement joins TRBV5-5 to TRBJ1-5; 7 bases are shared with TRBD1. Trimming cost V 4 bases and J 4 bases; bases outside gene matches: 8. Per germline, CDR1 SGHKS and CDR2 YYEKEE (reference sequence). The CDR3 contains 15 residues.